The 28 T cell receptor beta chains reported below all come from one sample, sequenced in a study of T cells in women clearing cervical HPV infection. The table came from immunoSEQ multiplex PCR; TCRdb's copy has only in-frame clones and leaves some out. This table lists roughly 40,000 clones. The material sequenced was blood buffy coat. The receptors stem from a woman between 18 and 70 years old with a cervical HPV16 infection that either progressed to CIN3+ or cleared (not recorded which).

To note about this clone: The read stops 3 residues short of the end of the CDR3; the missing end is completed from the germline J gene. The V call is TRBV5-8, the J call TRBJ2-1, with 9 bases identical to TRBD1. With 2 bases clipped from V and 8 bases from J, the junction kept 8 bases outside the gene matches. The CDR3 is made up of 15 amino acids. Germline V lookup: CDR1 SGHTS, CDR2 YDEGEE. CDR3 bases read: TGTGCCAGCAGCTTAGGGACAGGGAATCGCGATGAG. This encodes CASSLGTGNRDE. The full-length CDR3 reads as CASSLGTGNRDEQFF.

On this clone: The observed sequence ends 3 residues before the CDR3 terminus, with the missing tail filled in from the germline J gene. V is TRBV19 and J is TRBJ1-1, with TRBD1 matching over 11 bases. Germline V gene sequence: CDR1 LNHDA, CDR2 SQIVND (reference sequence). With 4 bases clipped from V and 0 bases from J, the junction kept 1 base outside the gene matches. This CDR3 is 15 amino acids long. The sequenced part of the CDR3 DNA is TGTGCCAGTAGTAGGACAGGGGGCATGAACACTGAA. Translation: CASSRTGGMNTE. The whole CDR3 sequence is CASSRTGGMNTEAFF.

Comment on this clone: The read terminates 3 residues ahead of where the CDR3 ends, so the germline J gene completes it. The chain joins TRBV14 to TRBJ2-7; D might be TRBD1 (6 bases). CDR3 length equals 13 residues. Trimming cost V 2 bases and J 5 bases, with 10 bases left between them. CDR1 and CDR2 (germline): SGHDN, FVKESK. CDR3 region: CASSQSGAHEQYF. The CDR3 bases that were read are TGTGCCAGCAGCCAATCAGGGGCCCACGAG.

A note on this clone: The sequenced fragment ends 3 residues before the CDR3 boundary, so the rest is inferred from the germline J gene. The chain is built from TRBV20-1 and TRBJ2-3; 8 bases agree with TRBD2. J lost 6 bases, V lost 0 bases, and 11 bases had no gene match. The germline CDR1 and CDR2 sequences are DFQATT and SNEGSKA (reference sequence). There are 16 residues in the CDR3. This CDR3 is CSARDGAGDSGDTQYF. The sequenced CDR3 bases are TGCAGTGCTAGAGATGGAGCGGGAGATAGTGGGGATACG.

For this clone: The missing CDR3 end, 3 residues past where the read stops, is filled in from the germline J gene. J is TRBJ2-3 and V is TRBV20-1; D is uncertain. The CDR3 loop spans 13 amino acids. V dropped 6 bases and J dropped 2 bases, with 12 bases sitting between them. CDR1 is DFQATT, CDR2 SNEGSKA, per germline (reference sequence). Partial CDR3 DNA: TGCAGTGCGAAGGCCTTTTTCACAGATACG. Encoded protein: CSAKAFFTDT. The whole CDR3 sequence reads CSAKAFFTDTQYF.

A note on this clone: The read terminates 3 residues ahead of where the CDR3 ends, so the germline J gene completes it. The chain employs TRBV20-1 and TRBJ2-7; TRBD1 matches 9 bases. Germline V gene sequence: CDR1 DFQATT, CDR2 SNEGSKA (reference sequence). The CDR3 is 14 residues long. Trimming cost V 6 bases and J 2 bases; bases outside gene matches: 8. The part of the CDR3 DNA that was read is TGCAGTGCCCAACCGGGACAGGGACCCTACGAG. Its translation is CSAQPGQGPYE. The complete CDR3 protein is CSAQPGQGPYEQYF.

Points on this clone: The read halts 3 residues ahead of the CDR3 end, with the missing end drawn from the germline J gene. The gene calls are TRBV5-4 and TRBJ2-5; D unresolved. The CDR3 is made up of 12 amino acids. V was shortened by 1 base and J by 5 bases, with 6 bases between the two germline ends. Germline CDR1 is SGHNT and CDR2 is YYREEE (reference sequence). The CDR3 here is CASSLFPETQYF. The CDR3 DNA, read in part, is TGTGCCAGCAGCTTGTTCCCGGAGACC.

Turning to this clone: The read is 3 residues too short to cover the CDR3 end, so that end is filled in from the germline J gene. The rearrangement joins TRBV15 to TRBJ1-6; perhaps TRBD1 as D (5 bases). V lost 0 bases to trimming and J lost 9 bases, with 9 bases between them. The length of the CDR3 is 14 residues. Germline-derived CDR1 and CDR2 are LNHNV and YYDKDF (reference sequence). Partial CDR3 DNA: TGTGCCACCAGCAGAGATCCGCAGGGTTCACCC. Translating gives CATSRDPQGSP. The entire CDR3 protein reads CATSRDPQGSPLHF. Supplemented by reference TRBV15 and TRBJ1-6, the full variable domain reads DAMVIQNPRYQVTQFGKPVTLSCSQTLNHNVMYWYQQKSSQAPKLLFHYYDKDFNNEADTPDNFQSRRPNTSFCFLDIRSPGLGDTAMYLCATSRDPQGSPLHFGNGTRLTVT.

Turning to this clone: Sequencing ends 3 residues short of the CDR3 end; the germline J gene provides the rest. This chain links TRBV29-1 with TRBJ2-3, with 11 positions matching TRBD2. The CDR3 runs 17 residues. CDR1 SQVTM and CDR2 ANQGSEA come from the germline V gene. With 0 bases clipped from V and 3 bases from J, the junction kept 8 bases outside the gene matches. The part of the CDR3 DNA that was read is TGCAGCGTTGAAGATCAGTTAGCGGGAGGGGGAACAGATACG. Translating gives CSVEDQLAGGGTDT. The entire CDR3 sequence reads CSVEDQLAGGGTDTQYF.

About this clone: The read ends 3 residues before the CDR3 terminus; that terminus is restored from the germline J gene. The rearrangement links TRBV23-1 to TRBJ2-7; the match to TRBD1 covers 9 bases. TRBV23-1 qualifies as an ORF whose function is uncertain. This CDR3 is 16 amino acids long. Germline trimming cut 1 base from V and 3 bases from J; bases unmatched to any gene: 7. The sequenced part of the CDR3 DNA is TGCGCCAGCAGTCAATTGGGGACAGGGAAAGGCTACGAG. The encoded protein is CASSQLGTGKGYE. The complete CDR3 sequence is CASSQLGTGKGYEQYF.

About this clone: The CDR3 end lies 3 residues beyond the end of the read and is filled in from the germline J gene. V usage is TRBV7-2 and J usage is TRBJ2-2, with a weak D call TRBD2 (6 bases). CDR1 is SGHTA, CDR2 FQGNSA, per germline. V was shortened by 5 bases and J by 4 bases, with 14 bases between the two germline ends. The CDR3 covers 15 residues. The part of the CDR3 DNA that was read is TGTGCCAGCAGCCGGGACTGGCTGATCACCGGGGAG. It is translated as CASSRDWLITGE. The CDR3 as a whole reads CASSRDWLITGELFF.

Comments on this clone: The read terminates 3 residues ahead of where the CDR3 ends, so the germline J gene completes it. This chain connects TRBV19 to TRBJ1-1; 10 bases agree with TRBD1. Germline-derived CDR1 and CDR2 are LNHDA and SQIVND (reference sequence). The CDR3 spans 14 residues. J gave up 6 bases and V 5 bases, and 6 bases lay outside the gene matches. The DNA read from the CDR3 is TGTGCCAGTAGTTCGGACAGGGGGGGGTCTGAA. It codes for CASSSDRGGSE. The entire CDR3 protein reads CASSSDRGGSEAFF.

About this clone itself: The CDR3 end falls 3 residues outside the read, so it is completed with the germline J gene. The chain couples TRBV6-2 or TRBV6-3 to TRBJ1-1; tentatively, D is TRBD1 (5 bases). The V and J ends lost 6 bases and 7 bases respectively, with 15 bases between them. The length of the CDR3 is 13 residues. Per the germline V gene, CDR1 is MNHEY and CDR2 is SVGEGT. The sequenced part of the CDR3 DNA is TGTGCCAGCAGCCACTACAGGAAGGTTGAA. Translation: CASSHYRKVE. The CDR3 in full is CASSHYRKVEAFF.

With respect to this clone: From the germline J gene comes the end of the CDR3, since the read stops 3 residues before it. This sequence joins TRBV5-1 and TRBJ2-7; 9 bases are a match to TRBD1. Germline V CDR1 and CDR2: SGHRS, YFSETQ. J gave up 5 bases and V 0 bases, and 9 bases lay outside the gene matches. The CDR3 sequence is 16 residues long. This CDR3 reads CASSLAGTGSTHEQYF. Partial CDR3 DNA: TGCGCCAGCAGCTTGGCCGGGACAGGGAGCACCCACGAG.

A remark on this clone: Sequencing ends 3 residues short of the CDR3 end; the germline J gene provides the rest. The V call is TRBV18, the J call TRBJ1-4; TRBD1 matches 10 bases. V gave up 4 bases and J gave up 6 bases; unmatched junction bases: 5. In germline, CDR1 is KGHSH, CDR2 LQKENI. The CDR3 sequence is 15 residues long. CDR3 DNA (partial): TGTGCCAGCTCACGTGCCGGGACAGGGGATGAAAAA. This translates into CASSRAGTGDEK. The whole CDR3 region reads CASSRAGTGDEKLFF.

A word on this clone: The read terminates 3 residues before the CDR3 end, so the remaining end is supplied by the germline J gene. The chain couples TRBV5-4 to TRBJ2-5; 12 bases are shared with TRBD2. Trimming at V came to 0 bases and at J to 5 bases, leaving 5 bases not matched to a gene. The CDR3 is 16 residues long. CDR1 is SGHNT and CDR2 is YYREEE in the germline V gene (reference sequence). The DNA read from the CDR3 is TGTGCCAGCAGCTTGGGACTAGCGGGAGTTCGGGAGACC. This gives the protein CASSLGLAGVRET. The entire CDR3 protein reads CASSLGLAGVRETQYF. The whole variable domain, remainder taken from reference TRBV5-4 and TRBJ2-5, is ETGVTQSPTHLIKTRGQQVTLRCSSQSGHNTVSWYQQALGQGPQFIFQYYREEENGRGNFPPRFSGLQFPNYSSELNVNALELDDSALYLCASSLGLAGVRETQYFGPGTRLLVL.

In the case of this clone: Read data end 3 residues before the CDR3 end; the end is taken from the germline J gene. V is TRBV30 and J is TRBJ2-7; D gene uncertain. Germline V gene lookup returns CDR1 GTSNPN and CDR2 SVGIG (reference sequence). This CDR3 spans 11 amino acids. V lost 1 base, J lost 2 bases, and 3 bases lay in between. CDR3 bases read: TGTGCCTGGAGTGCAACCTACGAG. The encoded protein is CAWSATYE. The complete CDR3 sequence is CAWSATYEQYF.

Notes on this clone: The sequence runs out 3 residues before the end of the CDR3; the remainder is reconstructed from the germline J gene. V is TRBV2 and J is TRBJ1-1; D gene ambiguous. The CDR3 spans 13 residues. Trimming stripped 7 bases from V and 5 bases from J, with 14 bases between. The germline CDR1 and CDR2 sequences are SNHLY and FYNNEI. The DNA read from the CDR3 is TGTGCCAGCACTCGACTGGCGAAGACTGAA. Translated, it gives CASTRLAKTE. The full CDR3 protein is CASTRLAKTEAFF.

The CDR3 loop reads CASYGSDRGYEQYF. The covered CDR3 bases are TGTGCCAGCTACGGGTCGGACAGGGGCTACGAG. The V and J genes are TRBV6-2 or TRBV6-3 and TRBJ2-7; 9 nucleotides match TRBD1. The CDR3 end falls 3 residues outside the read, so it is completed with the germline J gene. V trimming: 8 bases; J trimming: 3 bases; junction bases outside the gene matches: 8. Germline CDR1 is MNHEY and CDR2 is SVGEGT. CDR3 size: 14 residues.

The CDR3 protein is CSVAGLSNQPQHF. The CDR3 DNA, read in part, is TGCAGCGTGGCGGGACTGAGCAATCAGCCC. The J gene is TRBJ1-5, the V gene TRBV29-1; maybe TRBD1 (5 bases). The read stops 3 residues short of the end of the CDR3; the missing end is completed from the germline J gene. Per germline, CDR1 SQVTM and CDR2 ANQGSEA. The CDR3 consists of 13 residues. Trimming removed 6 bases from V and 1 base from J, with 10 bases in between.

Details on this clone: The read terminates 3 residues before the CDR3 end, so the remaining end is supplied by the germline J gene. The chain uses TRBV19 and TRBJ2-5; TRBD2 agrees at 8 bases. Germline-derived CDR1 and CDR2 are LNHDA and SQIVND (reference sequence). V trimming: 3 bases; J trimming: 4 bases; junction bases outside the gene matches: 10. The CDR3 is made up of 16 amino acids. The CDR3 sequence is CASSIYPAGEGETQYF. CDR3 bases read: TGTGCCAGTAGTATTTACCCAGCGGGAGAGGGAGAGACC.

Notes on this clone: The read falls 3 residues short of the CDR3 end, and the missing part is taken from the germline J gene. The chain links TRBV7-7 to TRBJ2-2, with 12 bases lining up with TRBD2. This CDR3 spans 14 amino acids. V lost 4 bases, J lost 6 bases, and 0 bases stayed unmatched. The germline CDR1 and CDR2 sequences are SSHAT and FNYEAQ (reference sequence). The CDR3 sequence is CASSSSGGAGELFF. The CDR3 DNA, read in part, is TGTGCCAGCAGCTCTAGCGGGGGGGCCGGGGAG.

Points on this clone: The missing CDR3 end, 3 residues past where the read stops, is filled in from the germline J gene. The chain employs TRBV7-3 and TRBJ1-5; possible D gene TRBD1, 5 bases. The length of the CDR3 is 13 residues. Germline assignment: CDR1 SGHTA and CDR2 FQGTGA. Trimming took 5 bases from V and 1 from J, leaving 6 bases between them. CDR3 in amino acids: CASSRGSNQPQHF. CDR3 bases read: TGTGCCAGCAGCCGGGGGAGCAATCAGCCC.

Comments on this clone: The missing CDR3 end, 3 residues past where the read stops, is filled in from the germline J gene. The rearrangement uses TRBV7-9 and TRBJ2-5; possibly TRBD2 for D (6 bases). CDR1 is SEHNR, CDR2 FQNEAQ, per germline (reference sequence). V lost 5 bases, J lost 5 bases, and 6 bases lay in between. The CDR3 is made up of 11 amino acids. CDR3 DNA (partial): TGTGCCAGCAGCCGGGGGGAGACC. It specifies CASSRGET. The CDR3 in its entirety is CASSRGETQYF.

About this clone: The read stops 3 residues short of the end of the CDR3; the missing end is completed from the germline J gene. The V gene is TRBV10-3, the J gene TRBJ1-2; D gene ambiguous. The CDR3 covers 15 residues. Trimming took off 6 bases at V and 3 bases at J, with 17 bases between the two ends. CDR1 and CDR2 from the germline V gene are ENHRY and SYGVKD. The chain's CDR3 is CAISYGHNLDYGYTF. The part of the CDR3 DNA that was read is TGTGCCATCAGCTATGGCCACAATCTAGACTATGGC.

On this clone: With the read ending 3 residues before the CDR3 end, the germline J gene is used to fill in that end. The chain couples TRBV20-1 to TRBJ1-1; the D is unclear. CDR3 length: 12 amino acids. The germline gives CDR1 DFQATT, CDR2 SNEGSKA (reference sequence). The CDR3 sequence is CSARGAGGEAFF. The CDR3 DNA, read in part, is TGCAGTGCTAGAGGTGCTGGTGGCGAA.

Comment on this clone: The CDR3 is cut off 3 residues early in the read; its end comes from the germline J gene. V usage is TRBV6-4 and J usage is TRBJ2-7; 11 nucleotides line up with TRBD2. From germline, CDR1 is MRHNA and CDR2 SNTAGT. The V segment lost 5 bases and the J segment 2 bases; nucleotides outside the gene matches: 5. CDR3 length: 15 residues. CDR3 DNA (partial): TGTGCCAGCAGTCCGGGACTAGCGGAGACCTACGAG. It encodes CASSPGLAETYE. The entire CDR3 sequence reads CASSPGLAETYEQYF.

As for this clone: The CDR3 end lies 3 residues beyond the end of the read and is filled in from the germline J gene. The chain couples TRBV29-1 to TRBJ1-1; 7 nucleotides align to TRBD1. V lost 3 bases, J lost 2 bases, and 6 bases stayed unmatched. Germline V gene data show CDR1 as SQVTM and CDR2 as ANQGSEA. This CDR3 contains 14 residues. Partial CDR3 DNA: TGCAGCGTTGATGAAAAAGGGGGCAACACTGAA. It encodes CSVDEKGGNTE. The full CDR3 reads CSVDEKGGNTEAFF.